This T cell receptor (beta chain) was recovered during a study of PD-1 blockade in classical Hodgkin lymphoma. This clone was seen just once. Its antigen is still unknown. The table came from immunoSEQ multiplex PCR; TCRdb's copy has only in-frame clones and leaves some out. Among 25,000 to 30,000 clones listed, just under 80% were seen once. Study findings and constraints: CD8+ TCR diversity did not rise significantly by C4D1, unlike CD4+. Why the repertoires differ is still unclear, perhaps disease activity or prior therapy.

V was clipped by 2 bases and J by 6 bases; unmatched bases: 4. The CDR3 is made up of 15 amino acids. From germline, CDR1 is MNHNY and CDR2 SVGAGI (reference sequence). With no exception, relapse followed autologous stem cell transplantation in all patients, and brentuximab vedotin exposure varied. Relapsed/refractory classical Hodgkin lymphoma patients had complete, partial or progressive responses. Sequences were derived from peripheral blood mononuclear cells (PBMCs), sampled before the second cycle of nivolumab. The sequence was obtained from a human donor with classical Hodgkin lymphoma. The J gene is TRBJ1-6, the V gene TRBV6-6; 7 bases line up with TRBD1. The CDR3 loop is CASSYEGQLNSPLHF. CDR3 DNA sequence: TGTGCCAGCAGTTACGAGGGACAGCTTAATTCACCCCTCCACTTT.